The sequence of this T cell receptor beta chain was determined in a study of blood T cells in healthy people across ages. Russia was home to the donors, healthy Caucasian individuals aged roughly 6 to 95. Trimming removed 0 bases from V and 8 bases from J; junction bases left unmatched: 5. This CDR3 spans 15 amino acids. Germline V lookup: CDR1 LGHNA, CDR2 YSLEER. Primers used in a second PCR of about 6 to 11 cycles were a sample-barcoded 5' primer and a J-beta primer mix. One entry per CDR3 protein results from TCRdb running MiXCR on the 5' RACE reads. The table has some 860,000 distinct CDR3 sequences, roughly three fifths seen once; the top ten hold under 30%.

The sequencing input was blood. The V and J genes are TRBV4-3 and TRBJ2-1; 9 nucleotides align to TRBD2. This TCR came from a middle-aged man in good health. The CDR3, as DNA: TGCGCCAGCAGCCAAGATGAGCGGGAGGAGTATGAGCAGTTCTTC. Translating it yields CASSQDEREEYEQFF.